Sequencing of this T cell receptor (beta chain) was carried out in a study of molecular identifiers for immune sequencing clone quantification. Unmatched junction bases numbered 10, after V lost 4 bases and J lost 10 bases. The CDR3 has 13 amino acids. This clonotype has ten or more counts. TCRdb fed the PCR reads into MiXCR, producing one record per CDR3 protein. The sample has some 650,000 distinct CDR3 sequences, just under 20% seen once. This clonotype was obtained from a human donor in good health. Some libraries in this study had Jurkat cell RNA spiked in. The genes are TRBV12-3 or TRBV12-4 and TRBJ2-7, with 7 bases aligning to TRBD1. Sequencing was carried out using naive CD8+ T cells from blood, with Jurkat cell RNA spiked in. As to subset: FACS-sorted CD8+CD4-CCR7+CD45RA+ naive T cells. The CDR3 loop reads CASSSRDRGYQYF. The CDR3 coding sequence is TGTGCCAGCAGTTCCCGGGACAGAGGCTACCAGTACTTC.